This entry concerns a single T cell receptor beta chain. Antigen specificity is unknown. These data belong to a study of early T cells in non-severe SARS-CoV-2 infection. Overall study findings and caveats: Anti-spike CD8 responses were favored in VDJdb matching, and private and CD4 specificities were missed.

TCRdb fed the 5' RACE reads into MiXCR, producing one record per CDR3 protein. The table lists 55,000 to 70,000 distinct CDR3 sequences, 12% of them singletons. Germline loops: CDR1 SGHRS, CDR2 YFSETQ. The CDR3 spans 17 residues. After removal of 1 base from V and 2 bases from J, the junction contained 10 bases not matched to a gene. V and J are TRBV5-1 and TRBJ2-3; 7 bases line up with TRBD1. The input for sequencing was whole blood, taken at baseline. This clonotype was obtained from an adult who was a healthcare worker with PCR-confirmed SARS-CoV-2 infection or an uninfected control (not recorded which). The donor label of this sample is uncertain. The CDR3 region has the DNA TGCGCCAGCAGCTTGAGGATTCGACAGGGAGTCACAGATACGCAGTATTTT. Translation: CASSLRIRQGVTDTQYF. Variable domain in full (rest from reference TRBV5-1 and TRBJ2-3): KAGVTQTPRYLIKTRGQQVTLSCSPISGHRSVSWYQQTPGQGLQFLFEYFSETQRNKGNFPGRFSGRQFSNSRSEMNVSTLELGDSALYLCASSLRIRQGVTDTQYFGPGTRLTVL.